This T cell receptor beta chain derives from a study of T cells after yellow fever vaccination. The CDR3 extends over 16 amino acids. From germline, CDR1 is SGHTA and CDR2 FQGNSA. Between the trimmed V and J ends, which lost 3 bases and 7 bases, there was a span of 19 bases. The study, taken as a whole, reports: The presence of abundant clonotypes contaminating from the bulk population was possible in FACS-sorted repertoires. Subsequent to the booster, the majority of primary-vaccination clones reappeared (less than 97% CD4, 88% CD8). The secondary response showed a weaker magnitude and a faster peak, day 5 versus 15.

A single record per CDR3 protein comes from TCRdb applying MiXCR to the 5' RACE reads. This sample yields under 600,000 distinct CDR3 sequences, of which less than 25% are seen a single time; about a sixth belongs to the top ten. This clonotype occurred a few times. The target antigen is unknown. Sequenced material: PBMCs, taken more than 20 days after the first yellow fever vaccination. This receptor was obtained from a man between 18 and 29 years old who received the YFV17D yellow fever vaccine. V gene TRBV7-2 combines with J gene TRBJ2-1; possibly TRBD2 for D (6 bases). The CDR3 bases are TGTGCCAGCAGCTTGGGTTGGGGGGTTGGCCTTAATGAGCAGTTCTTC. Translating it yields CASSLGWGVGLNEQFF.